This T cell receptor (beta chain) was retrieved from a study of beta chain features in type 1 diabetes. General study points: Among all four CD4+ subsets, Type 1 diabetes patients had TCRB CDR3s that were moderately but significantly shorter.

The investigators reverse transcribed all of the isolated RNA, so they sequenced expressed TCRB transcripts. Assay: immunoSEQ multiplex PCR; the TCRdb copy retains only in-frame clones and omits some. The table lists 100,000 to 150,000 clones, 17% of them singletons. The germline V gene encodes CDR1 SGDLS and CDR2 YYNGEE. Trimming took 1 base from V and 5 from J, leaving 13 bases between them. There are 15 residues in the CDR3. To note about this clone: Its antigen remains unidentified.

Sorting based on CD45RO/CCR7/CD25/CD127/CD95/CD27 separated CD4+ naive, central memory, regulatory and stem cell-like memory cells. This TCR was sampled from a man aged 18 to 30 with type 1 diabetes. The source material was central memory CD4+ T cells from blood. V and J are TRBV9 and TRBJ2-1, with a tentative D call TRBD2 (6 bases). As DNA, the CDR3 is TGTGCCAGCAGCGTATCGTCGGGAGTTCACAATGAGCAGTTCTTC. Amino acid sequence: CASSVSSGVHNEQFF.